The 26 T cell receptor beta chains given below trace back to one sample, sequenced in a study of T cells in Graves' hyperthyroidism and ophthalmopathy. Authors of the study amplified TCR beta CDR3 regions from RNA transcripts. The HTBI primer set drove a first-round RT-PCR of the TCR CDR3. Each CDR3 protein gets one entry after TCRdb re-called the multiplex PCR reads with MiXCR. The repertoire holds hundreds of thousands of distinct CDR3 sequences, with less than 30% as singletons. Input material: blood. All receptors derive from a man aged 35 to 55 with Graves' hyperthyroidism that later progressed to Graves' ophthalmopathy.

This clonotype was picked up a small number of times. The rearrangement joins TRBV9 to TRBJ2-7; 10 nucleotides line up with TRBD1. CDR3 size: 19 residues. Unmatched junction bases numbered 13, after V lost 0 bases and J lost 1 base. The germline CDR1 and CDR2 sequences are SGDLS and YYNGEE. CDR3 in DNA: TGTGCCAGCAGCGTAGTGGTGATGGAAAGGACAGGGGGGTCCTACGAGCAGTACTTC. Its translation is CASSVVVMERTGGSYEQYF. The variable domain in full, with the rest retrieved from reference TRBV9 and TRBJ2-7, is DSGVTQTPKHLITATGQRVTLRCSPRSGDLSVYWYQQSLDQGLQFLIQYYNGEERAKGNILERFSAQQFPDLHSELNLSSLELGDSALYFCASSVVVMERTGGSYEQYFGPGTRLTVT.

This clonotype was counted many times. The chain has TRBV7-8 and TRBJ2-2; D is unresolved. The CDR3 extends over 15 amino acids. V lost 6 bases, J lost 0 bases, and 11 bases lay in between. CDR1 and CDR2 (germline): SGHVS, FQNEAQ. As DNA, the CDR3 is TGTGCCAGCAGAAAAACGACTGCGAACACCGGGGAGCTGTTTTTT. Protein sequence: CASRKTTANTGELFF.

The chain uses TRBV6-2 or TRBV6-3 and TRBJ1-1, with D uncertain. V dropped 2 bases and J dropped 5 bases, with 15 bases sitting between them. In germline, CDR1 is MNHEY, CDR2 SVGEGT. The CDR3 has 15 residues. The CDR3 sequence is CASSYGPRGGTEAFF. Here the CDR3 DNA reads TGTGCCAGCAGTTACGGTCCACGCGGCGGGACTGAAGCTTTCTTT.

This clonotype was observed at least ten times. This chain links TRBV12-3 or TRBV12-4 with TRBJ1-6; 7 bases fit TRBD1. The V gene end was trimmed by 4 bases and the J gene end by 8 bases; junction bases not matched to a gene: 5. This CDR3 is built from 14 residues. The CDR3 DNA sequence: TGTGCCAGCAGTTCGACAGGGAACGATTCACCCCTCCACTTT. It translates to CASSSTGNDSPLHF.

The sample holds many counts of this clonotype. In DNA, the CDR3 is TGCGCCAGCAGCCAATCCGGGACAGGGGTCAAGACCCAGTACTTC. It codes for CASSQSGTGVKTQYF. J is TRBJ2-5 and V is TRBV4-1, with 10 bases identical to TRBD1. The CDR3 is made up of 15 amino acids. Unmatched junction bases numbered 6, after V lost 2 bases and J lost 6 bases. Per the germline V gene, CDR1 is MGHRA and CDR2 is YSYEKL.

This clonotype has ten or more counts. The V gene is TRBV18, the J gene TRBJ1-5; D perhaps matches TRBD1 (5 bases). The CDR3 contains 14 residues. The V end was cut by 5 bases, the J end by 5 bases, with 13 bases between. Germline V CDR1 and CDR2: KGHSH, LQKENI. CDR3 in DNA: TGTGCCAGCTCAAACCGGGACGGTGATCAGCCCCAGCATTTT. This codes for CASSNRDGDQPQHF.

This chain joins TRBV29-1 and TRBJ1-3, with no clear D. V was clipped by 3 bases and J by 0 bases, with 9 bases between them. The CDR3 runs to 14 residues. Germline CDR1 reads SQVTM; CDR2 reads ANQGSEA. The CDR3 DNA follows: TGCAGCGTTGATCGGTCGGGCTCTGGAAACACCATATATTTT. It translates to CSVDRSGSGNTIYF. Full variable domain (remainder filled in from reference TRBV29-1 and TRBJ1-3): SAVISQKPSRDICQRGTSLTIQCQVDSQVTMMFWYRQQPGQSLTLIATANQGSEATYESGFVIDKFPISRPNLTFSTLTVSNMSPEDSSIYLCSVDRSGSGNTIYFGEGSWLTVV.

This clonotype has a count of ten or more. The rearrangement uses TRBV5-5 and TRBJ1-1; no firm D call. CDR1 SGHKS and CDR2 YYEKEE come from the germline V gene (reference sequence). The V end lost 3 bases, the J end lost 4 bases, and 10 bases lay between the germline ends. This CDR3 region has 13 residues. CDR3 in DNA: TGTGCCAGCAGCTCTAGGGCGGGCACTGAAGCTTTCTTT. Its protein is CASSSRAGTEAFF. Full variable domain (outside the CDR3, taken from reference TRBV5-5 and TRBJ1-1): DAGVTQSPTHLIKTRGQQVTLRCSPISGHKSVSWYQQVLGQGPQFIFQYYEKEERGRGNFPDRFSARQFPNYSSELNVNALLLGDSALYLCASSSRAGTEAFFGQGTRLTVV.

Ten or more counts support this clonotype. DNA for the CDR3: TGTGCCACCAGCATGGACAGGGGCAATCAGCCCCAGCATTTT. This codes for CATSMDRGNQPQHF. The V gene is TRBV15, the J gene TRBJ1-5, with 8 bases fitting TRBD1. The CDR3 is 14 residues long. V dropped 4 bases and J dropped 2; count of bases not matched to a gene: 1. Germline loops: CDR1 LNHNV, CDR2 YYDKDF (reference sequence).

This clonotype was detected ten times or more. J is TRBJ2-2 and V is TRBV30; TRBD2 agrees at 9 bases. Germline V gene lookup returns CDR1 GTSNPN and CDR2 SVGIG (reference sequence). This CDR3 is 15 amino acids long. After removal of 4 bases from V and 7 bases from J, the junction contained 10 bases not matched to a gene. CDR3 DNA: TGTGCCTGGAACGGCGGGAGGGCTTTGCACGGGGAGCTGTTTTTT. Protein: CAWNGGRALHGELFF.

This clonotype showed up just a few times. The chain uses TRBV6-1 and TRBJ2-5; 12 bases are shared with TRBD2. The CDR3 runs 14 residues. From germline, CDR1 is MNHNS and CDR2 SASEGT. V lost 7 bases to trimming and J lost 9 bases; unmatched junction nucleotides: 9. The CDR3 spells CASTLTSGSPAQYF. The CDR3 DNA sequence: TGTGCCAGCACCCTGACTAGCGGGAGCCCCGCCCAGTACTTC.

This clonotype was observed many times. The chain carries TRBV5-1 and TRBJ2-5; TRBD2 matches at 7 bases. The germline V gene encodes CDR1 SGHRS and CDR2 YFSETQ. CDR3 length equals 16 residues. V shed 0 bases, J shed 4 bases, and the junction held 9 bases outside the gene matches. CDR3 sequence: CASSLVASGLSETQYF. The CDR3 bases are TGCGCCAGCAGCTTGGTTGCTAGCGGCCTTTCAGAGACCCAGTACTTC.

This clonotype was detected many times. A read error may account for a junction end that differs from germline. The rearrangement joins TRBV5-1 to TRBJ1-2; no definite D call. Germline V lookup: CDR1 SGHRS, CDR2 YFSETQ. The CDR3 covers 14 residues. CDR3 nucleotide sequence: TGCGCCAGCAGCTTGGCAACCTTGAACTATGGCTGCACCTTC. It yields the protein CASSLATLNYGCTF.

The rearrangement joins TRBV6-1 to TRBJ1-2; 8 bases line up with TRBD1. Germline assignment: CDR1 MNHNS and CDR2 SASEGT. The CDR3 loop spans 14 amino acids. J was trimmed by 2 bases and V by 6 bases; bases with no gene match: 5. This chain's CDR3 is CASRQGALNYGYTF. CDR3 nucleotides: TGTGCCAGCAGGCAGGGGGCACTCAACTATGGCTACACCTTC.

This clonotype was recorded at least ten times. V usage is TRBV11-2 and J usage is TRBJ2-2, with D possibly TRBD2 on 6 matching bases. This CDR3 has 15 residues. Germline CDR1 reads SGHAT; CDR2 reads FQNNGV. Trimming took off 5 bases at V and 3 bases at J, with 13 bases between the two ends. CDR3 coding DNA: TGTGCCAGCAGCCTCCGGGACTTTTACACCGGGGAGCTGTTTTTT. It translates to CASSLRDFYTGELFF.

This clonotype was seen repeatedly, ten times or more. The CDR3 DNA reads as TGCAGTGCTAGACAGTCGCTAGCGGGAGGTAACAAGCAGTACTTC. It encodes CSARQSLAGGNKQYF. The chain combines TRBV20-1 with TRBJ2-7, with 11 bases that match TRBD2. The J segment lost 8 bases and the V segment lost 2 bases, leaving 11 bases of the junction unmatched. Germline-derived CDR1 and CDR2 are DFQATT and SNEGSKA (reference sequence). The CDR3 has 15 amino acids.

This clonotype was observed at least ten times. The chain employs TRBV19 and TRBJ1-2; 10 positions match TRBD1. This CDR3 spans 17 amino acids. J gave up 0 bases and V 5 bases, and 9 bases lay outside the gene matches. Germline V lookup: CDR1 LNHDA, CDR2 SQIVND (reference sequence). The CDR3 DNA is TGTGCCAGTAGTCCTCGGACAGGGGGTTTAGCTAACTATGGCTACACCTTC. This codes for CASSPRTGGLANYGYTF.

The CDR3 DNA sequence: TGTGCCAGCAGTCCCAGGGGCAGGAGAGCTAACTATGGCTACACCTTC. Amino acids: CASSPRGRRANYGYTF. This chain joins TRBV28 and TRBJ1-2; weak D call: TRBD1 (6 bases). Trimming removed 5 bases from V and 0 bases from J, with 16 bases in between. Germline values: CDR1 MDHEN, CDR2 SYDVKM. There are 16 residues in the CDR3.

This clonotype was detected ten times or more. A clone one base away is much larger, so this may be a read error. In DNA, the CDR3 is TGTGCCAGCAGTGAGAAGACCCAGTACTTC. Amino acid sequence: CASSEKTQYF. This chain links TRBV2 with TRBJ2-5; D not resolved. The CDR3 has 10 amino acids. V gave up 3 bases and J gave up 6 bases, with 2 bases separating them. Germline CDR1 and CDR2: SNHLY and FYNNEI. The variable domain in full, completed from reference TRBV2 and TRBJ2-5, reads EPEVTQTPSHQVTQMGQEVILRCVPISNHLYFYWYRQILGQKVEFLVSFYNNEISEKSEIFDDQFSVERPDGSNFTLKIRSTKLEDSAMYFCASSEKTQYFGPGTRLLVL.

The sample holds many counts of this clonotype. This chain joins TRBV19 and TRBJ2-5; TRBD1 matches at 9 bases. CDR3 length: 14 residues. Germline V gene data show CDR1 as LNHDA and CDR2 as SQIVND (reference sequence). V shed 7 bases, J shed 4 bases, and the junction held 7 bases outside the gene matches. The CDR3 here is CASISGTGPETQYF. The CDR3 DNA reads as TGTGCCAGTATTTCAGGGACAGGGCCAGAGACCCAGTACTTC.

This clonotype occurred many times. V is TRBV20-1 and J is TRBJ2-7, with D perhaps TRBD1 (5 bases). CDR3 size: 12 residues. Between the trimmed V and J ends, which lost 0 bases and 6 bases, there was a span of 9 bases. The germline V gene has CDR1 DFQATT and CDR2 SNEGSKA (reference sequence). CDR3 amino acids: CSARDLGVEQYF. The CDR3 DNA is TGCAGTGCTAGAGATCTAGGGGTCGAGCAGTACTTC.

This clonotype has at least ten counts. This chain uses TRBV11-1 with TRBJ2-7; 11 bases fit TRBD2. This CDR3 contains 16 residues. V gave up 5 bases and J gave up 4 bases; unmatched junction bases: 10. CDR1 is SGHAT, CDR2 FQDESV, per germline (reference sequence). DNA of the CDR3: TGTGCCAGCAGCCTAGGGAGACTAGCGGGAATGTACGAGCAGTACTTC. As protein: CASSLGRLAGMYEQYF. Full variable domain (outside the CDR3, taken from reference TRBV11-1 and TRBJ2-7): EAEVAQSPRYKITEKSQAVAFWCDPISGHATLYWYRQILGQGPELLVQFQDESVVDDSQLPKDRFSAERLKGVDSTLKIQPAELGDSAMYLCASSLGRLAGMYEQYFGPGTRLTVT.

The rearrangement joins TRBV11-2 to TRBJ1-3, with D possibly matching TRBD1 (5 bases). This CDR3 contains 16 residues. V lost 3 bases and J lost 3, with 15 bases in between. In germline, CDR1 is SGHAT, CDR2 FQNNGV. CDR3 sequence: CASSFPARDGGNTIYF. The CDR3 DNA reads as TGTGCCAGCAGCTTCCCGGCGAGGGACGGTGGAAACACCATATATTTT.

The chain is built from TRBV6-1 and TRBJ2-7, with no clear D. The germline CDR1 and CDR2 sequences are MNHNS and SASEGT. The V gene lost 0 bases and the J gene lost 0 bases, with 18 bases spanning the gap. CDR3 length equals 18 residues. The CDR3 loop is CASSEASRAGANSYEQYF. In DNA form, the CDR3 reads TGTGCCAGCAGTGAAGCGTCGCGAGCAGGAGCCAACTCCTACGAGCAGTACTTC.

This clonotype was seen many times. The CDR3 region is CASIGQGAQGYTF. CDR3 DNA: TGTGCCAGCATCGGGCAGGGGGCGCAGGGCTACACCTTC. The chain links TRBV6-5 to TRBJ1-2; 8 bases are a match to TRBD1. The CDR3 loop spans 13 amino acids. V lost 7 bases, J lost 8 bases, and 9 bases stayed unmatched. The germline V gene encodes CDR1 MNHEY and CDR2 SVGAGI.

As DNA, the CDR3 is TGTGCCAGCAGCCTCGGAATTTTGGGAGGACAGGGGGCGGGTCAGCCCCAGCATTTT. Translation: CASSLGILGGQGAGQPQHF. The chain recombines TRBV6-2 or TRBV6-3 with TRBJ1-5, with 11 bases identical to TRBD1. This CDR3 has 19 amino acids. The germline V gene has CDR1 MNHEY and CDR2 SVGEGT. The J segment lost 6 bases and the V segment lost 6 bases, leaving 19 bases of the junction unmatched.